Following are 12 T cell receptor beta chains from one sample sequenced in a study of blood T cell repertoires in COVID-19. Method: immunoSEQ multiplex PCR; TCRdb's copy keeps in-frame clones and lacks some. Of approximately 97,000 clones in the sample, around 87% were seen once. Sequencing was performed on peripheral blood. These receptors came from a man between 50 and 59 years old with active or convalescent COVID-19.

The chain recombines TRBV4-3 with TRBJ2-7, with 8 bases lining up with TRBD1. Trimming at V came to 5 bases and at J to 3 bases, leaving 9 bases not matched to a gene. Germline values: CDR1 LGHNA, CDR2 YSLEER. The CDR3 length is 15 residues. The CDR3 loop reads CASSTDRGEFYEQYF. DNA of the CDR3: TGCGCCAGCAGCACAGACAGGGGAGAATTCTACGAGCAGTACTTC.

The rearrangement links TRBV5-5 to TRBJ2-1, with 7 bases aligning to TRBD2. The CDR3 contains 13 residues. Germline assignment: CDR1 SGHKS and CDR2 YYEKEE (reference sequence). The V segment lost 3 bases and the J segment 5 bases; nucleotides outside the gene matches: 2. DNA for the CDR3: TGTGCCAGCAGCTGGGAGGGGAACAATGAGCAGTTCTTC. Encoded protein: CASSWEGNNEQFF.

This rearrangement joins TRBV19 to TRBJ1-5; 7 bases agree with TRBD1. Germline CDR1 LNHDA, CDR2 SQIVND (reference sequence). V lost 3 bases and J lost 3; bases outside the gene matches: 5. The CDR3 runs 15 residues. The CDR3 DNA is TGTGCCAGTAGTATCCCGGGACAGCTCAATCAGCCCCAGCATTTT. Its protein product is CASSIPGQLNQPQHF. Looking up the rest from reference TRBV19 and TRBJ1-5 gives the full variable domain: DGGITQSPKYLFRKEGQNVTLSCEQNLNHDAMYWYRQDPGQGLRLIYYSQIVNDFQKGDIAEGYSVSREKKESFPLTVTSAQKNPTAFYLCASSIPGQLNQPQHFGDGTRLSIL.

Only a few counts were recorded for this clone. This chain connects TRBV5-5 to TRBJ2-7; TRBD1 agrees at 10 bases. V lost 1 base and J lost 3; bases outside the gene matches: 13. Germline V gene data show CDR1 as SGHKS and CDR2 as YYEKEE (reference sequence). The CDR3 is 18 amino acids. In DNA form, the CDR3 reads TGTGCCAGCAGCTTGATGCATCAGACAGGGGGCCTTAGCTACGAGCAGTACTTC. Translating gives CASSLMHQTGGLSYEQYF.

This clone came up once. The chain employs TRBV19 and TRBJ2-3; 12 positions agree with TRBD2. The CDR3 length is 16 residues. Losses at the gene ends were 7 bases for V and 6 bases for J; bases not matched to a gene: 11. Germline loops: CDR1 LNHDA, CDR2 SQIVND (reference sequence). CDR3 protein: CASKGPLAGGTDTQYF. The CDR3 DNA is TGTGCCAGTAAGGGCCCACTAGCGGGGGGAACGGATACGCAGTATTTT.

V gene TRBV7-9 combines with J gene TRBJ2-2; a possible D gene is TRBD1 (7 bases). Germline V gene lookup returns CDR1 SEHNR and CDR2 FQNEAQ (reference sequence). V lost 5 bases to trimming and J lost 3 bases, with 13 bases between them. This CDR3 is built from 15 residues. CDR3 sequence: CASSLVRGDTGELFF. The DNA of the CDR3 is TGTGCCAGCAGCCTTGTCAGGGGGGACACCGGGGAGCTGTTTTTT.

The genes are TRBV24-1 and TRBJ2-7, with D unresolved. Germline assignment: CDR1 KGHDR and CDR2 SFDVKD. Trimming removed 6 bases from V and 6 bases from J, with 8 bases in between. The CDR3 loop spans 11 amino acids. As DNA, the CDR3 is TGTGCCACCAGTATCTCGGGCGAGCAGTACTTC. It encodes CATSISGEQYF.

The chain is built from TRBV5-3 and TRBJ1-6; D possibly corresponds to TRBD1 (5 bases). TRBV5-3 is flagged as an ORF with uncertain function. The CDR3 spans 16 residues. The V and J ends lost 3 bases and 5 bases respectively, with 15 bases between them. The CDR3 region is CARSWGGSGHNSPLHF. In nucleotides, the CDR3 is TGTGCCAGAAGCTGGGGGGGATCCGGTCATAATTCACCCCTCCACTTT.

The V gene is TRBV12-3 or TRBV12-4, the J gene TRBJ1-2, with TRBD1 matching 7 bases. This CDR3 has 13 residues. V shed 6 bases, J shed 5 bases, and the junction held 6 bases outside the gene matches. The CDR3 loop is CASRRTGTYGYTF. As DNA, the CDR3 is TGTGCCAGCAGGCGGACAGGAACTTATGGCTACACCTTC.

CDR3 DNA sequence: TGCGCCAGCAGCGGGGGGACTACTTCGATCCGCACAGATACGCAGTATTTT. Translation gives CASSGGTTSIRTDTQYF. V usage is TRBV5-1 and J usage is TRBJ2-3; 7 bases agree with TRBD2. Germline CDR1 reads SGHRS; CDR2 reads YFSETQ. V dropped 4 bases and J dropped 1; count of bases not matched to a gene: 12. The CDR3 is 17 amino acids.

V and J are TRBV30 and TRBJ1-6; 10 bases are a match to TRBD1. J gave up 8 bases and V 3 bases, and 7 bases lay outside the gene matches. Germline CDR1 reads GTSNPN; CDR2 reads SVGIG (reference sequence). The CDR3 is 15 residues long. CDR3 in amino acids: CAWRIPGTGDSPLHF. In nucleotides, the CDR3 is TGTGCCTGGAGGATACCTGGGACAGGGGATTCACCCCTCCACTTT. The full variable domain, in which reference TRBV30 and TRBJ1-6 provide the parts outside the CDR3, is SQTIHQWPATLVQPVGSPLSLECTVEGTSNPNLYWYRQAAGRGLQLLFYSVGIGQISSEVPQNLSASRPQDRQFILSSKKLLLSDSGFYLCAWRIPGTGDSPLHFGNGTRLTVT.

V is TRBV9 and J is TRBJ2-5; 11 positions match TRBD1. Germline values: CDR1 SGDLS, CDR2 YYNGEE. Unmatched junction bases numbered 7, after V lost 4 bases and J lost 5 bases. The CDR3 runs to 15 residues. The CDR3 DNA reads TGTGCCAGCAGCAACAGGGACAGGGGGATTGAGACCCAGTACTTC. Translating it yields CASSNRDRGIETQYF.